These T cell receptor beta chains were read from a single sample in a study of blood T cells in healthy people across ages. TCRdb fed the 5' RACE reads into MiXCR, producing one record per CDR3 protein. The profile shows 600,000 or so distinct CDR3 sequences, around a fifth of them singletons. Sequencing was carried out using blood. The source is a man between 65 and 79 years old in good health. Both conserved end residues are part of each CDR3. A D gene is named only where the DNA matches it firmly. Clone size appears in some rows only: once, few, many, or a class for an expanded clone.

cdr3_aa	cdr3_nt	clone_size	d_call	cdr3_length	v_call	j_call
CASSRRTSGSLNEQFF	TGTGCCAGCAGCCGACGGACTAGCGGGAGTCTTAATGAGCAGTTCTTC	-	TRBD2	16	TRBV11-2	TRBJ2-1
CASSLYSGQIYEQYF	TGTGCCAGCAGCTTATACTCGGGCCAAATCTACGAGCAGTACTTC	-	-	15	TRBV7-3	TRBJ2-7
CSVGDSSGANVLTF	TGCAGCGTGGGTGACAGCTCTGGGGCCAACGTCCTGACTTTC	-	-	14	TRBV29-1	TRBJ2-6
CASSPIRTAENIQYF	TGTGCCAGCAGCCCGATCCGGACGGCCGAGAACATTCAGTACTTC	-	-	15	TRBV7-9	TRBJ2-4
CSARPSGLYNEQFF	TGCAGTGCTAGGCCTAGCGGCCTCTACAATGAGCAGTTCTTC	few	TRBD2	14	TRBV20-1	TRBJ2-1
CSAEDYYNEQFF	TGCAGTGCCGAGGACTATTACAATGAGCAGTTCTTC	-	-	12	TRBV20-1	TRBJ2-1
CASSSQGVVIDTQYF	TGTGCCAGCAGCTCACAGGGGGTAGTAATAGATACGCAGTATTTT	few	TRBD1	15	TRBV7-2	TRBJ2-3
CASMSGADTQYF	TGTGCCAGCATGTCGGGGGCAGATACGCAGTATTTT	few	-	12	TRBV2	TRBJ2-3
CASSLARDRAAFF	TGTGCCAGCAGCTTAGCTCGGGACAGAGCAGCTTTCTTT	-	TRBD1	13	TRBV7-9	TRBJ1-1
CASSQPDGYGYTF	TGTGCCAGCAGCCAACCGGACGGCTATGGCTACACCTTC	-	-	13	TRBV3-1	TRBJ1-2
CATSDFVYRADGTDTQYF	TGTGCCACCAGTGATTTCGTCTACAGGGCCGATGGCACAGATACGCAGTATTTT	few	-	18	TRBV24-1	TRBJ2-3
CSARVGARPTEAFF	TGCAGTGCTAGAGTAGGGGCTCGACCCACTGAAGCTTTCTTT	once	-	14	TRBV20-1	TRBJ1-1
CASSKNYGYTF	TGTGCCAGCAGCAAGAACTATGGCTACACCTTC	few	-	11	TRBV9	TRBJ1-2
CSARVPGAEATNEKLFF	TGCAGTGCTAGAGTTCCGGGGGCCGAGGCAACTAATGAAAAACTGTTTTTT	-	-	17	TRBV20-1	TRBJ1-4
CASSPGFLKQETQYF	TGTGCCAGCAGCCCCGGATTCCTGAAACAAGAGACCCAGTACTTC	many	-	15	TRBV14	TRBJ2-5
CASSLVGTSGETQYF	TGCGCCAGCAGCTTGGTAGGGACTAGCGGAGAGACCCAGTACTTC	many	TRBD2	15	TRBV5-1	TRBJ2-5
CASSVRTGTSGETQYF	TGTGCCAGCAGCGTAAGAACCGGGACGTCGGGGGAGACCCAGTACTTC	-	-	16	TRBV3-1	TRBJ2-5
CAGSIPGRAQETQYF	TGTGCCGGCAGCATCCCGGGACGCGCTCAAGAGACCCAGTACTTC	-	-	15	TRBV7-9	TRBJ2-5
CASSLRQDHEQYF	TGTGCCAGCAGTTTGAGACAGGACCACGAGCAGTACTTC	-	-	13	TRBV6-1	TRBJ2-7
CASSSSGRSDNEQFF	TGTGCCAGCAGCTCCTCGGGACGGTCAGACAATGAGCAGTTCTTC	few	-	15	TRBV11-2	TRBJ2-1
CASSLHPRQGPSSDEQYF	TGCGCCAGCAGCCTTCATCCCCGACAGGGCCCTAGCTCCGACGAGCAGTACTTC	-	TRBD1	18	TRBV5-1	TRBJ2-7
CSARVEWTQYF	TGCAGTGCTAGAGTCGAGTGGACCCAGTACTTC	few	-	11	TRBV20-1	TRBJ2-5
CASSLVRHAEQYF	TGTGCCAGCAGCTTAGTTCGGCACGCCGAGCAGTACTTC	few	-	13	TRBV7-2	TRBJ2-7
CASGLGGTSVFTQYF	TGTGCTAGTGGTTTGGGTGGGACTAGCGTATTTACGCAGTATTTT	-	TRBD2	15	TRBV12-5	TRBJ2-3
CASSDGGSRGNEQFF	TGTGCCAGCAGTGATGGCGGGTCGAGGGGCAACGAGCAGTTCTTC	few	-	15	TRBV2	TRBJ2-1
CASSLGRPPYGYTF	TGTGCCAGCAGTTTAGGCAGGCCTCCCTATGGCTACACCTTC	-	-	14	TRBV12-3/TRBV12-4	TRBJ1-2
CASRGTSGSRSYNEQFF	TGCGCCAGCAGGGGGACTAGCGGGAGTCGCTCCTACAATGAGCAGTTCTTC	many	TRBD2	17	TRBV10-2	TRBJ2-1
CASSLIAGETQYF	TGTGCCAGCAGCCTCATAGCGGGGGAGACCCAGTACTTC	-	TRBD2	13	TRBV7-6	TRBJ2-5